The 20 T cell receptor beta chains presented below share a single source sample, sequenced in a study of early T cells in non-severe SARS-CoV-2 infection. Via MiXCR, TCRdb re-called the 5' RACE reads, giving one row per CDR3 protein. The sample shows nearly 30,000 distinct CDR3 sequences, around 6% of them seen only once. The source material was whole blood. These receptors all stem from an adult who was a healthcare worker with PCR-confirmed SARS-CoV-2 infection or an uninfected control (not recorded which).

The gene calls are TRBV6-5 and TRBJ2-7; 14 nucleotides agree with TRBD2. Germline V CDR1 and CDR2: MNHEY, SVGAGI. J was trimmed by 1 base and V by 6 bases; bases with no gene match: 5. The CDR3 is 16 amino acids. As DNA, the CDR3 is TGTGCCAGCAGCCAAAGGACTAGCGGGGGGTCCTACGAGCAGTACTTC. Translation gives CASSQRTSGGSYEQYF.

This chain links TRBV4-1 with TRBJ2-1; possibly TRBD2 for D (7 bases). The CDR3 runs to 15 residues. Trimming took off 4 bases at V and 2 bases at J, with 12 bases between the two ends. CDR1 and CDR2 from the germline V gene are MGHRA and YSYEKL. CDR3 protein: CASSPSGGAYNEQFF. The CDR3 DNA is TGCGCCAGCAGCCCGTCGGGGGGCGCCTACAATGAGCAGTTCTTC.

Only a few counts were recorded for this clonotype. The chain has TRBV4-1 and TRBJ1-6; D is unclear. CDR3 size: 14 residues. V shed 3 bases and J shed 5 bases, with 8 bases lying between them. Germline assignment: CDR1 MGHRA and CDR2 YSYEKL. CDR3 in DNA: TGCGCCAGCAGCCACCCCACGGATAATTCACCCCTCCACTTT. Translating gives CASSHPTDNSPLHF.

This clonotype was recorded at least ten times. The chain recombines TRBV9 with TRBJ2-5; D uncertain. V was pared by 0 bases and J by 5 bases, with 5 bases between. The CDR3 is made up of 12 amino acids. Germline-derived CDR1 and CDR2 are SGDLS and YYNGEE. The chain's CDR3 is CASSVDPETQYF. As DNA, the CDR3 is TGTGCCAGCAGCGTAGACCCGGAGACCCAGTACTTC.

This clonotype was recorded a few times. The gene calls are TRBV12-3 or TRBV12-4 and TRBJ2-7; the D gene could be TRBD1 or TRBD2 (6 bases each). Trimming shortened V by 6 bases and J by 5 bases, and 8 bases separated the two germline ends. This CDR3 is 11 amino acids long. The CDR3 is CASSRGHEQYF. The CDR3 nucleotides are TGTGCCAGCAGCCGGGGGCACGAGCAGTACTTC.

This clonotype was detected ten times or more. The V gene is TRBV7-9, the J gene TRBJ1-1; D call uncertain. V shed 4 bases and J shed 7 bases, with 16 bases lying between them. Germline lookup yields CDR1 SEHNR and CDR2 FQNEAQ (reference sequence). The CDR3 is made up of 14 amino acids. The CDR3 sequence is CASSSTELVGEAFF. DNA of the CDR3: TGTGCCAGCAGCTCAACGGAACTAGTAGGTGAAGCTTTCTTT.

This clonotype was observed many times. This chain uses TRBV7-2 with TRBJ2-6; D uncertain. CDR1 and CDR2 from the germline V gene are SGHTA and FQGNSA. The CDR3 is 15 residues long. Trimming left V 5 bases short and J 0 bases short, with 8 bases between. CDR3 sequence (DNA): TGTGCCAGCAGCACGTACTACTCTGGGGCCAACGTCCTGACTTTC. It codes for CASSTYYSGANVLTF.

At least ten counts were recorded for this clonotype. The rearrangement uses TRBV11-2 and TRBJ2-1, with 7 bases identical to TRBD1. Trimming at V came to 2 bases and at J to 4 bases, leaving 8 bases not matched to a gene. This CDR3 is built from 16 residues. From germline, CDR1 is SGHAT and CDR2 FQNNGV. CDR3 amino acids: CASSLSEGASYNEQFF. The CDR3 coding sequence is TGTGCCAGCAGCTTATCCGAGGGGGCATCTTACAATGAGCAGTTCTTC.

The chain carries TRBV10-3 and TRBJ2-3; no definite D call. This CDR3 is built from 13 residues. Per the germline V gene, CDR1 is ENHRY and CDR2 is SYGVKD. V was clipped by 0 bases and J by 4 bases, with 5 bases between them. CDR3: CAISESRPDTQYF. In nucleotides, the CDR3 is TGTGCCATCAGTGAGTCTCGGCCAGATACGCAGTATTTT.

CDR3 protein: CASSSTIQETQYF. The DNA for the CDR3 is TGTGCCAGCAGCTCAACAATCCAAGAGACCCAGTACTTC. V is TRBV5-4 and J is TRBJ2-5; no reliable D call. The CDR3 consists of 13 residues. CDR1 and CDR2 from the germline V gene are SGHNT and YYREEE (reference sequence). V dropped 3 bases and J dropped 1 base, with 7 bases sitting between them.

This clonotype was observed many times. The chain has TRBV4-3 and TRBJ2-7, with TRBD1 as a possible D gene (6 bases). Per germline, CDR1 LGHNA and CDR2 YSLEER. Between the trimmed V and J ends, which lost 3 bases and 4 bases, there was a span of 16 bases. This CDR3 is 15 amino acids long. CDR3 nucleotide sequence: TGCGCCAGCAGCCAGGGATTGGGGCAGGGGTACGAGCAGTACTTC. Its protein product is CASSQGLGQGYEQYF.

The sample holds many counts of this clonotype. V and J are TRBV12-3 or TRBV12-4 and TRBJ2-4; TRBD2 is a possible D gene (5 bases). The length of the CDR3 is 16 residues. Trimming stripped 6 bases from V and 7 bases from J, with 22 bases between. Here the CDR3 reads CASSLIGRTDGNIQYF. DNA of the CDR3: TGTGCCAGCAGCTTGATCGGACGGACTGATGGGAACATTCAGTACTTC.

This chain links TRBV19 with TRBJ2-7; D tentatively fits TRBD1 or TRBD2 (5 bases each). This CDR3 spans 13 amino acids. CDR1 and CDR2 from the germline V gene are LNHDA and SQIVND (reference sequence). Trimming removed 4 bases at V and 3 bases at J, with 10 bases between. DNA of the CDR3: TGTGCCAGTAGTAGGGGACCAGACTACGAGCAGTACTTC. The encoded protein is CASSRGPDYEQYF.

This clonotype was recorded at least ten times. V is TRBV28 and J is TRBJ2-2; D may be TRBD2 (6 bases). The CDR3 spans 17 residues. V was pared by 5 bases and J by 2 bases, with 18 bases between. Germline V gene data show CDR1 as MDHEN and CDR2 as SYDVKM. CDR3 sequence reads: CASSPPPREANTGELFF. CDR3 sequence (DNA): TGTGCCAGCAGTCCCCCTCCCAGGGAGGCCAACACCGGGGAGCTGTTTTTT.

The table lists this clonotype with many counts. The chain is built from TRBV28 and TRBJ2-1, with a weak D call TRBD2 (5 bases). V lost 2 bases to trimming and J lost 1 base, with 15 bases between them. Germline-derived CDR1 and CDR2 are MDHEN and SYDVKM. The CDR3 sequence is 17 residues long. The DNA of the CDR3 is TGTGCCAGCAGTTTACCCCTGAGCGGCAGGTCCTACAATGAGCAGTTCTTC. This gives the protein CASSLPLSGRSYNEQFF.

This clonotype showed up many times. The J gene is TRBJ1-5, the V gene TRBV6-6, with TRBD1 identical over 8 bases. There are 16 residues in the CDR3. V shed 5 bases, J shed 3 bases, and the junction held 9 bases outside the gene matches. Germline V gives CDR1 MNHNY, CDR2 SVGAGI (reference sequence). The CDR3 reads CASSTGGGHANQPQHF. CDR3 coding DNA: TGTGCCAGCAGTACAGGGGGAGGTCATGCCAATCAGCCCCAGCATTTT.

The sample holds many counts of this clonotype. The CDR3 coding sequence is TGTGCCAGTAGCCCCCAAACGGATCAGCCCCAGCATTTT. Its translation: CASSPQTDQPQHF. The chain is built from TRBV19 and TRBJ1-5; no clear D gene. The length of the CDR3 is 13 residues. Per the germline V gene, CDR1 is LNHDA and CDR2 is SQIVND (reference sequence). V was cut by 6 bases and J by 5 bases, with 11 bases left in between.

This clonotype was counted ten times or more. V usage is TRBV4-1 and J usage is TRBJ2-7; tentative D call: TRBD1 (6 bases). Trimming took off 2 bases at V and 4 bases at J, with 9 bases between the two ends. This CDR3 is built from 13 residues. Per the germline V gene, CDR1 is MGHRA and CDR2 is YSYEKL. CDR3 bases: TGCGCCAGCAGCCAACTCGACAGGTACGAGCAGTACTTC. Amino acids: CASSQLDRYEQYF.

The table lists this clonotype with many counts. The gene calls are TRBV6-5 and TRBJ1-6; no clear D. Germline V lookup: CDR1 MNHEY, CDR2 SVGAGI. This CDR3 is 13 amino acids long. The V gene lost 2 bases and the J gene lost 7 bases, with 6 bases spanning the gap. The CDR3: CASSYTVNSPLHF. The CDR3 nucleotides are TGTGCCAGCAGTTACACAGTGAATTCACCCCTCCACTTT.

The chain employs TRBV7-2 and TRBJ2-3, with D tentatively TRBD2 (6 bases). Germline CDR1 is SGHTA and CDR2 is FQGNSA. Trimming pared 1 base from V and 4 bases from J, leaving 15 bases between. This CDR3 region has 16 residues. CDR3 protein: CASSLVGRGLADTQYF. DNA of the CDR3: TGTGCCAGCAGCTTAGTTGGGCGGGGTTTGGCAGATACGCAGTATTTT.